One and the same sample provided the 16 T cell receptor beta chains below, sequenced in a study of blood T cells in healthy people across ages. Primers used in a second PCR of roughly 7 to 11 cycles were a sample-barcoded 5' primer and a J-beta primer mix. TCRdb reprocessed the 5' RACE reads with MiXCR, giving one entry per CDR3 protein. Among approximately 820,000 distinct CDR3 sequences listed, 40% to 50% were seen once. The sample was blood. These receptors were collected from a man aged 55-75 years in good health.

The gene calls are TRBV7-9 and TRBJ2-7; D remains ambiguous. This CDR3 contains 13 residues. Trimming took 8 bases from V and 3 from J, leaving 14 bases between them. Germline values: CDR1 SEHNR, CDR2 FQNEAQ (reference sequence). CDR3 nucleotides: TGTGCCAGCTCCGGGTCAGACCTCTACGAGCAGTACTTC. Translated: CASSGSDLYEQYF.

The chain couples TRBV20-1 to TRBJ2-5; D not resolved. Germline CDR1 is DFQATT and CDR2 is SNEGSKA (reference sequence). The CDR3 loop spans 13 amino acids. Between the trimmed V and J ends, which lost 6 bases and 4 bases, there was a span of 15 bases. CDR3 nucleotide sequence: TGCAGTGCCCTGCCTCTAGGTTTAGAGACCCAGTACTTC. Its protein is CSALPLGLETQYF.

This clonotype was found a few times. J is TRBJ2-7 and V is TRBV10-3, with D unclear. V was cut by 2 bases and J by 2 bases, with 4 bases left in between. Germline V gene sequence: CDR1 ENHRY, CDR2 SYGVKD. The CDR3 totals 12 residues. CDR3: CAISENTYEQYF. CDR3 bases: TGTGCCATCAGTGAGAATACCTACGAGCAGTACTTC.

The chain joins TRBV29-1 to TRBJ1-1; D is unresolved. V lost 5 bases, J lost 0 bases, and 13 bases lay in between. Germline CDR1 is SQVTM and CDR2 is ANQGSEA. This CDR3 has 14 amino acids. Here the CDR3 reads CSVFSAPMNTEAFF. The DNA of the CDR3 is TGCAGCGTTTTCAGTGCCCCCATGAACACTGAAGCTTTCTTT.

The chain employs TRBV6-1 and TRBJ2-3; a weak D match, TRBD1 (5 bases). This CDR3 comprises 15 residues. V gave up 7 bases and J gave up 0 bases, with 14 bases separating them. Germline CDR1 is MNHNS and CDR2 is SASEGT. CDR3 amino acids: CASNPLRASTDTQYF. The CDR3, as DNA: TGTGCCAGCAACCCTCTCAGGGCCAGCACAGATACGCAGTATTTT.

This clonotype was recorded at least ten times. The V and J genes are TRBV7-8 and TRBJ2-1; D is possibly TRBD1 (6 bases). Germline CDR1 and CDR2: SGHVS and FQNEAQ. This CDR3 has 15 amino acids. Trimming took 5 bases from V and 0 from J, leaving 11 bases between them. The CDR3 spells CASSRTGSSYNEQFF. The CDR3 nucleotides are TGTGCCAGCAGCCGAACAGGGAGCTCCTACAATGAGCAGTTCTTC.

The chain carries TRBV3-1 and TRBJ2-1; D is uncertain. The end of the DNA is better explained by TRBJ2-7, so the J call may be wrong. Germline V gene sequence: CDR1 LGHDT, CDR2 YNNKEL (reference sequence). The CDR3 contains 15 residues. CDR3 DNA sequence: TGTGCCAGCAGCCACCGGGCCCAACTCTACAATGAGCAGTACTTC. This codes for CASSHRAQLYNEQYF.

In its sample, this clonotype was seen a few times. The chain is built from TRBV6-1 and TRBJ2-3; 7 bases align to TRBD2. Germline CDR1 is MNHNS and CDR2 is SASEGT. J gave up 0 bases and V 5 bases, and 5 bases lay outside the gene matches. The CDR3 is 15 residues long. This CDR3 is CASSSRGRSTDTQYF. The CDR3, as DNA: TGTGCCAGCAGTTCGCGGGGGAGAAGCACAGATACGCAGTATTTT.

The chain carries TRBV13 and TRBJ2-1; tentative D call: TRBD2 (6 bases). The end of the DNA is better explained by TRBJ2-7, so the J call may be wrong. This CDR3 contains 18 residues. Germline V gene lookup returns CDR1 PRHDT and CDR2 FYEKMQ (reference sequence). The CDR3 loop reads CASSSIADGEEACNEQYF. The CDR3 nucleotides are TGTGCCAGCAGCTCCATAGCGGACGGGGAGGAGGCCTGCAATGAGCAGTACTTC.

This clonotype occurred a few times. The chain carries TRBV20-1 and TRBJ2-2; TRBD1 matches at 7 bases. This CDR3 is 15 amino acids long. V lost 6 bases, J lost 5 bases, and 12 bases stayed unmatched. Germline CDR1 reads DFQATT; CDR2 reads SNEGSKA (reference sequence). The CDR3 nucleotides read TGCAGTGCCCTCGACAGGGTCAAGGGGACCGGGGAGCTGTTTTTT. Protein sequence: CSALDRVKGTGELFF.

The rearrangement joins TRBV6-6 to TRBJ1-5; maybe TRBD1 (5 bases). The length of the CDR3 is 13 residues. Per the germline V gene, CDR1 is MNHNY and CDR2 is SVGAGI (reference sequence). The V and J ends lost 6 bases and 9 bases respectively, with 15 bases between them. The CDR3 sequence: CASRGDPVLPQHF. CDR3 coding DNA: TGTGCCAGCAGGGGGGACCCCGTCTTGCCCCAGCATTTT.

The V and J genes are TRBV6-1 and TRBJ1-5, with 7 nucleotides matching TRBD1. The CDR3 length is 15 residues. Germline V gene sequence: CDR1 MNHNS, CDR2 SASEGT. V gave up 2 bases and J gave up 4 bases; unmatched junction bases: 5. CDR3 nucleotides: TGTGCCAGCAGTGAACGCACAGGGGATAATCAGCCCCAGCATTTT. It codes for CASSERTGDNQPQHF.

The CDR3 loop reads CASSLKRGAQQETQYF. For the CDR3, the DNA is TGCGCCAGCAGCTTGAAGCGGGGGGCCCAACAAGAGACCCAGTACTTC. The chain couples TRBV5-1 to TRBJ2-5, with 9 bases fitting TRBD2. This CDR3 is built from 16 residues. V lost 1 base and J lost 2; bases outside the gene matches: 6. Germline V gene data show CDR1 as SGHRS and CDR2 as YFSETQ.

The chain carries TRBV19 and TRBJ1-6; 8 nucleotides agree with TRBD1. This CDR3 comprises 17 residues. The V gene's germline CDR1 is LNHDA and CDR2 SQIVND (reference sequence). With 6 bases clipped from V and 7 bases from J, the junction kept 14 bases outside the gene matches. The CDR3 bases are TGTGCCAGTAGAGAACCCCGGGACAGGCATCCCAATTCACCCCTCCACTTT. Translation gives CASREPRDRHPNSPLHF.

The chain combines TRBV20-1 with TRBJ2-5; TRBD2 aligns across 11 bases. Germline assignment: CDR1 DFQATT and CDR2 SNEGSKA (reference sequence). J gave up 1 base and V 5 bases, and 6 bases lay outside the gene matches. This CDR3 comprises 15 residues. The DNA of the CDR3 is TGCAGTGCTCTAAGGACTAGCGGGTTCCAAGAGACCCAGTACTTC. Protein sequence: CSALRTSGFQETQYF.

The V gene is TRBV2, the J gene TRBJ2-2, with 9 bases lining up with TRBD1. The CDR3 consists of 13 residues. Trimming cost V 7 bases and J 5 bases; bases outside gene matches: 2. Germline V gene lookup returns CDR1 SNHLY and CDR2 FYNNEI. The CDR3 DNA follows: TGTGCCAGCAAGGACAGGGGAACCGGGGAGCTGTTTTTT. Amino acid sequence: CASKDRGTGELFF.